A selection of T cell receptor beta chains follows, all from one sample in a study of cytomegalovirus exposure and HLA in healthy donors. Data came from immunoSEQ multiplex PCR; TCRdb stores just in-frame clones and leaves some out. The sample comprises under 50,000 clones, about nine tenths of which are singletons, and 8% rests with the top ten. Sequenced input: PBMCs. These receptors were taken from a woman between 40 and 50 years old in good health and CMV-seropositive. Both conserved end residues are part of each CDR3. Each record gives: clone size, CDR3 length, V gene, D gene, J gene, CDR3 protein, CDR3 DNA. The D gene is left open where the match is weak. For some rows the clone size is stated as once, few or many, or as a class when expanded; others skip it.

-	15	TRBV18	TRBD1	TRBJ1-2	CASSSNRGQNYGYTF	TGTGCCAGCTCATCAAACAGGGGGCAAAACTATGGCTACACCTTC
few	14	TRBV5-4	-	TRBJ2-5	CASSTGHLQETQYF	TGTGCCAGCAGCACTGGACACCTTCAAGAGACCCAGTACTTC
-	15	TRBV29-1	TRBD2	TRBJ2-1	CSVRAGTSDYNEQFF	TGCAGCGTAAGGGCCGGGACTAGCGACTACAATGAGCAGTTCTTC
-	14	TRBV2	-	TRBJ2-2	CASTQTANTGELFF	TGTGCCAGCACCCAGACAGCGAACACCGGGGAGCTGTTTTTT
-	16	TRBV19	TRBD1	TRBJ2-2	CASSQYRGLNTGELFF	TGTGCCAGTAGTCAATACAGGGGGCTCAACACCGGGGAGCTGTTTTTT
-	13	TRBV13	-	TRBJ1-5	CASSLERNQPQHF	TGTGCCAGCAGCTTAGAGAGAAATCAGCCCCAGCATTTT
-	13	TRBV13	-	TRBJ1-5	CASSSGRDQPQHF	TGTGCCAGCAGCTCGGGCAGGGATCAGCCCCAGCATTTT
once	16	TRBV7-9	TRBD1	TRBJ2-1	CSSSPRTGPSYNEQFF	TGTTCCAGCAGCCCTCGGACAGGGCCCTCCTACAATGAGCAGTTCTTC
-	14	TRBV11-1	-	TRBJ1-3	CASSPGHSGNTIYF	TGTGCCAGCAGCCCAGGCCACTCTGGAAACACCATATATTTT
-	15	TRBV2	-	TRBJ1-1	CASSEGAPMNTEAFF	TGTGCCAGCAGTGAGGGCGCCCCAATGAACACTGAAGCTTTCTTT
few	15	TRBV7-9	TRBD2	TRBJ2-1	CASSPAGVAYNEQFF	TGTGCCAGCAGCCCGGCGGGAGTTGCCTACAATGAGCAGTTCTTC
-	16	TRBV5-1	TRBD2	TRBJ2-1	CASSPSTSGSWNEQFF	TGCGCCAGCAGCCCGTCGACTAGCGGGAGTTGGAATGAGCAGTTCTTC
-	18	TRBV19	TRBD1	TRBJ1-6	CASSRIHPGQANNSPLHF	TGTGCCAGTAGTCGAATACATCCGGGACAGGCAAATAATTCACCCCTCCACTTT
-	11	TRBV20-1	TRBD2	TRBJ2-3	CSAIIAGVKYF	TGCAGTGCTATAATAGCGGGAGTAAAGTATTTT
-	17	TRBV7-9	TRBD2	TRBJ2-5	CASSLGLAGGPRETQYF	TGTGCCAGCAGCTTGGGACTAGCGGGGGGGCCGAGGGAGACCCAGTACTTC
-	14	TRBV11-2	-	TRBJ1-5	CASSLGTAPEPQHF	TGTGCCAGCAGCTTAGGGACAGCTCCAGAGCCCCAGCATTTT
-	14	TRBV28	TRBD2	TRBJ2-7	CATLATSGSYEQYF	TGTGCCACCCTTGCGACTAGCGGGAGTTACGAGCAGTACTTC
-	16	TRBV6-5	-	TRBJ2-7	CASSSGGGDISYEQYF	TGTGCCAGCAGTTCTGGTGGTGGGGACATTTCCTACGAGCAGTACTTC
once	12	TRBV28	TRBD2	TRBJ2-1	CASRVAGREQFF	TGTGCCAGCAGGGTAGCGGGACGTGAGCAGTTCTTC
-	14	TRBV19	-	TRBJ2-1	CASRGPGSYNEQFF	TGTGCCAGTAGGGGCCCAGGCTCCTACAATGAGCAGTTCTTC
-	16	TRBV29-1	-	TRBJ1-2	CSVPPERGLGWGGYTF	TGCAGCGTTCCCCCCGAAAGGGGTTTAGGTTGGGGTGGCTACACCTTC
-	16	TRBV14	TRBD2	TRBJ2-1	CASSQDWTSGTNEQFF	TGTGCCAGCAGCCAAGATTGGACTAGCGGGACAAATGAGCAGTTCTTC
once	15	TRBV6-1	-	TRBJ2-7	CASNNRPQGSHEQYF	TGTGCCAGCAACAACCGGCCACAGGGATCCCACGAGCAGTACTTC
-	19	TRBV19	TRBD2	TRBJ2-3	CASKSLSAGGPVPPDTQYF	TGTGCCAGTAAGAGTCTCTCAGCGGGGGGGCCGGTCCCCCCAGATACGCAGTATTTT
-	14	TRBV7-9	-	TRBJ1-1	CASSRISGAPGVFF	TGTGCCAGCAGTCGGATTAGCGGGGCACCGGGTGTTTTCTTT
-	17	TRBV5-4	TRBD2	TRBJ2-1	CASSLGASGSSYNEQFF	TGTGCCAGCAGCTTGGGAGCTAGCGGGAGTTCCTACAATGAGCAGTTCTTC
-	14	TRBV27	-	TRBJ2-7	CASSYGQGRYEQYF	TGTGCCAGCAGTTACGGTCAGGGTAGGTACGAGCAGTACTTC
once	17	TRBV18	-	TRBJ2-2	CASSPLIGGANTGELFF	TGTGCCAGCTCACCACTGATAGGCGGGGCGAACACCGGGGAGCTGTTTTTT
-	14	TRBV11-2	-	TRBJ2-3	CASSLRTSTDTQYF	TGTGCCAGCAGCTTAAGGACTTCCACAGATACGCAGTATTTT
-	13	TRBV19	-	TRBJ2-7	CASSPLDSYEQYF	TGTGCCAGTAGTCCCCTGGACAGTTACGAGCAGTACTTC
-	15	TRBV27	-	TRBJ2-1	CASSLGRSSYNEQFF	TGTGCCAGCAGTTTGGGGAGGAGCTCCTACAATGAGCAGTTCTTC
-	15	TRBV19	-	TRBJ2-7	CASSPPGRVAYEQYF	TGTGCCAGTAGTCCCCCGGGCAGGGTTGCCTACGAGCAGTACTTC
-	13	TRBV11-2	-	TRBJ1-1	CASSLTGETEAFF	TGTGCCAGCAGCCTAACAGGTGAAACTGAAGCTTTCTTT
few	13	TRBV5-6	-	TRBJ1-4	CASSHLGGEKLFF	TGTGCCAGCAGCCACTTGGGGGGTGAAAAACTGTTTTTT
-	16	TRBV7-9	-	TRBJ1-6	CASSLVLGRENSPLHF	TGTGCCAGCAGCTTAGTTTTGGGACGGGAGAATTCACCCCTCCACTTT
-	12	TRBV2	-	TRBJ1-2	CASSSFPYGYTF	TGTGCCAGCAGTTCCTTCCCCTATGGCTACACCTTC